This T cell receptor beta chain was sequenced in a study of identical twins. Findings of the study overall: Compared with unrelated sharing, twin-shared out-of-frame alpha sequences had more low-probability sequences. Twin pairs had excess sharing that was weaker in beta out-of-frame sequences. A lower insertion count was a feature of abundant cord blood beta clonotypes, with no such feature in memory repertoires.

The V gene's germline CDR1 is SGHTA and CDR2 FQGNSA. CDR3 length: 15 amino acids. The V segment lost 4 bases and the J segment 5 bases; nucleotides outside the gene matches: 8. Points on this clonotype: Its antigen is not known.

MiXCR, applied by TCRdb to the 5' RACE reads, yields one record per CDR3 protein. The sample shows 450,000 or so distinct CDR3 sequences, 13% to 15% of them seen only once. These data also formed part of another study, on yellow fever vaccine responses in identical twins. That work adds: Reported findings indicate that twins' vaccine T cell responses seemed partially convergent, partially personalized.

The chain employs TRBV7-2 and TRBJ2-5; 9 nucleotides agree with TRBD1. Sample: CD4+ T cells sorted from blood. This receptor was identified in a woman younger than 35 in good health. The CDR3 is CASSSSGTGWETQYF. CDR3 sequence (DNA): TGTGCCAGCAGCTCAAGCGGGACAGGGTGGGAGACCCAGTACTTC.